Following are 24 T cell receptor beta chains from one sample sequenced in a study of blood T cell repertoires in COVID-19. Here immunoSEQ multiplex PCR was the method, and the copy in TCRdb shows in-frame clones only, minus some. The table lists 35,000 to 40,000 clones, 70% to 90% of them singletons, with approximately 20% in the top ten. The sequenced sample consisted of peripheral blood. All receptors come from a man in his sixties or seventies with acute or convalescent COVID-19.

This clone has a single count. V gene TRBV28 combines with J gene TRBJ1-3, with D tentatively TRBD1 (5 bases). Germline assignment: CDR1 MDHEN and CDR2 SYDVKM. V gave up 2 bases and J gave up 7 bases, with 15 bases separating them. This CDR3 comprises 15 residues. The CDR3 bases are TGTGCCAGCAGTTTAGGGCAGGGAAATGGGAACACCATATATTTT. It is translated as CASSLGQGNGNTIYF. Supplemented by reference TRBV28 and TRBJ1-3, the full variable domain reads DVKVTQSSRYLVKRTGEKVFLECVQDMDHENMFWYRQDPGLGLRLIYFSYDVKMKEKGDIPEGYSVSREKKERFSLILESASTNQTSMYLCASSLGQGNGNTIYFGEGSWLTVV.

This clone was picked up one time. The chain carries TRBV5-1 and TRBJ2-1; 9 nucleotides agree with TRBD1. Germline CDR1 reads SGHRS; CDR2 reads YFSETQ. With V trimmed by 4 bases and J by 9 bases, 11 bases remained unmatched. CDR3 size: 15 residues. The CDR3 here is CASSISGTGSIEQFF. The CDR3 DNA reads TGCGCCAGCAGCATTTCCGGGACAGGGAGTATTGAGCAGTTCTTC.

The rearrangement joins TRBV12-3 or TRBV12-4 to TRBJ2-1; possibly TRBD2 for D (5 bases). This CDR3 is built from 13 residues. The germline V and J ends were trimmed by 8 bases and 5 bases, with 13 bases remaining between them. The CDR3 DNA follows: TGTGCCAGCTCGGCGGCGGGCAACAATGAGCAGTTCTTC. Its translation: CASSAAGNNEQFF.

The chain couples TRBV4-2 to TRBJ2-7; 9 bases match TRBD1. Per the germline V gene, CDR1 is LGHNA and CDR2 is YNFKEQ. V lost 4 bases and J lost 5; bases outside the gene matches: 9. This CDR3 has 15 amino acids. The CDR3 bases are TGTGCCAGCAGCCGCGAACGGACAGGGGAGGACGAGCAGTACTTC. Protein sequence: CASSRERTGEDEQYF.

This clone was seen just once. This chain joins TRBV18 and TRBJ2-7; 9 nucleotides match TRBD1. The junction had 24 bases not matched to a gene; V was cut back by 6 bases and J by 9 bases. This CDR3 contains 18 residues. Germline loops: CDR1 KGHSH, CDR2 LQKENI. The DNA for the CDR3 is TGTGCCAGCTCTCTCAAGGGCCCTCTCGGGACAGGGTTCGAACGGCAGTACTTC. It specifies CASSLKGPLGTGFERQYF.

The chain carries TRBV24-1 and TRBJ1-5; possibly TRBD1 for D (6 bases). CDR3 length equals 12 residues. CDR1 is KGHDR, CDR2 SFDVKD, per germline. V lost 5 bases to trimming and J lost 5 bases, with 6 bases between them. The CDR3 region is CATSAGDQPQHF. Written as DNA, the CDR3 is TGTGCCACCAGTGCAGGGGATCAGCCCCAGCATTTT.

This chain joins TRBV27 and TRBJ2-6; D is possibly TRBD1 (5 bases). Trimming pared 2 bases from V and 0 bases from J, leaving 11 bases between. CDR3 length: 17 residues. Germline values: CDR1 MNHEY, CDR2 SMNVEV (reference sequence). The CDR3 DNA follows: TGTGCCAGCAGTTTAATTGGACACCGCTCTGGGGCCAACGTCCTGACTTTC. Translating gives CASSLIGHRSGANVLTF.

This clone was recorded once. The chain links TRBV2 to TRBJ1-2; the D gene is possibly TRBD1 (6 bases). V was shortened by 6 bases and J by 2 bases, with 16 bases between the two germline ends. The CDR3 is 15 residues long. In germline, CDR1 is SNHLY, CDR2 FYNNEI. DNA of the CDR3: TGTGCCAGCAGGGGGGACGTAACAGGGAACTATGGCTACACCTTC. This encodes CASRGDVTGNYGYTF.

The chain is built from TRBV5-5 and TRBJ2-7; a weak D match, TRBD1 (5 bases). Trimming took off 0 bases at V and 4 bases at J, with 14 bases between the two ends. CDR1 SGHKS and CDR2 YYEKEE come from the germline V gene (reference sequence). This CDR3 region has 15 residues. CDR3 in DNA: TGTGCCAGCAGCTTGGTAGGGGCCGTTCTTTACGAGCAGTACTTC. Residues: CASSLVGAVLYEQYF. The entire variable domain, with the rest obtained from reference TRBV5-5 and TRBJ2-7, is as follows: DAGVTQSPTHLIKTRGQQVTLRCSPISGHKSVSWYQQVLGQGPQFIFQYYEKEERGRGNFPDRFSARQFPNYSSELNVNALLLGDSALYLCASSLVGAVLYEQYFGPGTRLTVT.

The chain is built from TRBV15 and TRBJ2-6; D not certain. The CDR3 is 16 residues long. The ends were cut back, 0 bases at V and 0 bases at J, with 6 bases in the middle. Germline CDR1 LNHNV, CDR2 YYDKDF (reference sequence). CDR3 in amino acids: CATSRDLSSGANVLTF. The CDR3 nucleotides read TGTGCCACCAGCAGAGACTTGAGCTCTGGGGCCAACGTCCTGACTTTC. Combining the CDR3 with reference TRBV15 and TRBJ2-6 gives the whole variable domain DAMVIQNPRYQVTQFGKPVTLSCSQTLNHNVMYWYQQKSSQAPKLLFHYYDKDFNNEADTPDNFQSRRPNTSFCFLDIRSPGLGDTAMYLCATSRDLSSGANVLTFGAGSRLTVL.

The rearrangement joins TRBV7-3 to TRBJ2-5, with D possibly TRBD2 on 5 matching bases. CDR1 SGHTA and CDR2 FQGTGA come from the germline V gene. This CDR3 is built from 13 residues. V was shortened by 2 bases and J by 4 bases, with 8 bases between the two germline ends. The CDR3 region is CASSLGGPETQYF. For the CDR3, the DNA is TGTGCCAGCAGCTTAGGAGGTCCAGAGACCCAGTACTTC.

The genes are TRBV28 and TRBJ1-2; 7 positions match TRBD1. Unmatched junction bases numbered 11, after V lost 7 bases and J lost 6 bases. CDR1 and CDR2 from the germline V gene are MDHEN and SYDVKM. The CDR3 is 14 residues long. CDR3 sequence reads: CASKNYRGENGYTF. In DNA, the CDR3 is TGTGCCAGCAAAAATTACAGGGGTGAGAATGGCTACACCTTC.

This clone is medium-sized in the sample. V usage is TRBV15 and J usage is TRBJ2-5; D is uncertain. The CDR3 consists of 13 residues. V lost 2 bases and J 5 bases, leaving 9 bases between the germline ends. CDR1 and CDR2 from the germline V gene are LNHNV and YYDKDF (reference sequence). The DNA of the CDR3 is TGTGCCACCAGCAGAACGGCCGGGGAGACCCAGTACTTC. It encodes CATSRTAGETQYF.

This clone showed up just once. The gene calls are TRBV29-1 and TRBJ2-7; 7 bases align to TRBD1. Germline-derived CDR1 and CDR2 are SQVTM and ANQGSEA. The CDR3 contains 13 residues. Losses at the gene ends were 4 bases for V and 0 bases for J; bases not matched to a gene: 3. CDR3 sequence reads: CSVGTGFSYEQYF. The CDR3 bases are TGCAGCGTTGGGACAGGTTTCTCCTACGAGCAGTACTTC.

The chain links TRBV7-3 to TRBJ2-2, with D possibly TRBD2 on 6 matching bases. Germline V gene sequence: CDR1 SGHTA, CDR2 FQGTGA. V was pared by 4 bases and J by 2 bases, with 14 bases between. CDR3 size: 16 residues. CDR3 amino acids: CASSSQGTLNTGELFF. CDR3 coding DNA: TGTGCCAGCAGCTCACAAGGGACTTTAAACACCGGGGAGCTGTTTTTT.

In nucleotides, the CDR3 is TGTGCCAGCAGCGTGGCCGGGACAGCCACTGGAAACACCATATATTTT. Encoded protein: CASSVAGTATGNTIYF. J is TRBJ1-3 and V is TRBV9; 7 nucleotides agree with TRBD1. Per germline, CDR1 SGDLS and CDR2 YYNGEE. The CDR3 consists of 16 residues. V shed 2 bases, J shed 2 bases, and the junction held 7 bases outside the gene matches.

J is TRBJ1-1 and V is TRBV18; weak D call: TRBD1 (6 bases). Germline loops: CDR1 KGHSH, CDR2 LQKENI. CDR3 size: 14 residues. Trimming pared 3 bases from V and 3 bases from J, leaving 11 bases between. The CDR3 DNA reads TGTGCCAGCTCACCTACAGGGAGGGACACTGAAGCTTTCTTT. This encodes CASSPTGRDTEAFF.

V and J are TRBV27 and TRBJ2-5; D gene unclear. The CDR3 has 12 residues. Trimming pared 5 bases from V and 5 bases from J, leaving 9 bases between. CDR1 and CDR2 from the germline V gene are MNHEY and SMNVEV (reference sequence). CDR3 coding DNA: TGTGCCAGCAGTCCCCCCGGGGAGACCCAGTACTTC. This codes for CASSPPGETQYF.

V usage is TRBV7-9 and J usage is TRBJ1-2; the D is unclear. The V and J ends lost 2 bases and 0 bases respectively, with 10 bases between them. Germline V gene data show CDR1 as SEHNR and CDR2 as FQNEAQ (reference sequence). The CDR3 has 15 residues. The CDR3 region is CASSLRRVTNYGYTF. CDR3 sequence (DNA): TGTGCCAGCAGCTTACGACGGGTGACTAACTATGGCTACACCTTC.

V is TRBV7-2 and J is TRBJ2-5; possibly TRBD2 for D (6 bases). The CDR3 totals 15 residues. V gave up 1 base and J gave up 1 base, with 10 bases separating them. The V gene's germline CDR1 is SGHTA and CDR2 FQGNSA. CDR3 sequence reads: CASSLGSGVQETQYF. CDR3 in DNA: TGTGCCAGCAGCTTAGGGTCGGGGGTCCAAGAGACCCAGTACTTC.

V is TRBV4-2 and J is TRBJ1-1, with D perhaps matching TRBD1 (6 bases). This CDR3 comprises 11 residues. V dropped 5 bases and J dropped 10 bases, with 11 bases sitting between them. The germline gives CDR1 LGHNA, CDR2 YNFKEQ. CDR3 DNA: TGTGCCAGCAGCTCAGGGGATGGAGCTTTCTTT. Its translation is CASSSGDGAFF.

The chain carries TRBV5-6 and TRBJ2-1, with TRBD1 matching over 7 bases. The CDR3 has 15 amino acids. Germline trimming cut 0 bases from V and 6 bases from J; bases unmatched to any gene: 6. Germline V gene data show CDR1 as SGHDT and CDR2 as YYEEEE. CDR3 region: CASSLDRGIGNEQFF. CDR3 bases: TGTGCCAGCAGCTTGGACAGGGGAATTGGCAATGAGCAGTTCTTC.

This clone was detected only once. The rearrangement links TRBV6-6 to TRBJ2-7; D remains ambiguous. Deletions cut 7 bases from V and 1 base from J, with 5 bases between. CDR3 length: 11 residues. Germline CDR1 is MNHNY and CDR2 is SVGAGI (reference sequence). The CDR3 sequence: CASTSSYEQYF. In DNA form, the CDR3 reads TGTGCCAGCACCTCTTCCTACGAGCAGTACTTC.

This clone has just a few counts. The chain recombines TRBV5-4 with TRBJ1-1, with 8 nucleotides matching TRBD1. The germline V gene has CDR1 SGHNT and CDR2 YYREEE (reference sequence). CDR3 length: 14 amino acids. The V gene end was trimmed by 4 bases and the J gene end by 6 bases; junction bases not matched to a gene: 8. In DNA form, the CDR3 reads TGTGCCAGCAGCCAAGACAGGGGCGACGCTGAAGCTTTCTTT. Translating it yields CASSQDRGDAEAFF.